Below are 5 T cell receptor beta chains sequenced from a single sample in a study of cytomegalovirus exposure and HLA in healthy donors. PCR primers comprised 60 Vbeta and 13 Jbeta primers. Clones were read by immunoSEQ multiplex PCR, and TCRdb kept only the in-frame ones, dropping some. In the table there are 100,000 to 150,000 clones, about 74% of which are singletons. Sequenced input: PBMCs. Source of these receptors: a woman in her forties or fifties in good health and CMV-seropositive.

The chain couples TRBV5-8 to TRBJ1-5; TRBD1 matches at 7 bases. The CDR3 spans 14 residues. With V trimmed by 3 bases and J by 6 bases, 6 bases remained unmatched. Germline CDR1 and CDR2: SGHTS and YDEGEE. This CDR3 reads CASSWTGSGQPQHF. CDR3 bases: TGTGCCAGCAGCTGGACAGGTTCAGGTCAGCCCCAGCATTTT.

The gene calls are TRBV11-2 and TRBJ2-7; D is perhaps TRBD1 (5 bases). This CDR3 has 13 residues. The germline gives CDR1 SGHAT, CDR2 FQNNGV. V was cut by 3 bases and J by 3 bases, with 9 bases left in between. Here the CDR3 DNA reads TGTGCCAGCAGCTTGGGCAGGGTCTACGAGCAGTACTTC. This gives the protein CASSLGRVYEQYF.

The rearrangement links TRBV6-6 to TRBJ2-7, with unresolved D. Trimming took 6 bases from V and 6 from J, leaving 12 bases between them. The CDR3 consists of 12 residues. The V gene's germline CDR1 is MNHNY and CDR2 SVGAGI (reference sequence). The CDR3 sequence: CASRIEVGEQYF. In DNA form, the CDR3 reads TGTGCCAGCAGGATAGAGGTGGGCGAGCAGTACTTC.

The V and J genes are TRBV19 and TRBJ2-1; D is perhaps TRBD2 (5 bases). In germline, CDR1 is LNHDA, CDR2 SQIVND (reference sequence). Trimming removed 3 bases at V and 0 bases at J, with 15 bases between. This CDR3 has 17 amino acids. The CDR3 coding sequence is TGTGCCAGTAGTATGGATCACGGGGAATTCTCCTACAATGAGCAGTTCTTC. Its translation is CASSMDHGEFSYNEQFF.

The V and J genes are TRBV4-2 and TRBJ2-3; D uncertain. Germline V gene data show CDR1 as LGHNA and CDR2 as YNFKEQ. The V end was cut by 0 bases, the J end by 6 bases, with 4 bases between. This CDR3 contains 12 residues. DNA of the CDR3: TGTGCCAGCAGCCAAGATTCGGATACGCAGTATTTT. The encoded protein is CASSQDSDTQYF.